Listed below are T cell receptor beta chains from one sample, sequenced in a study of T cells in Graves' hyperthyroidism and ophthalmopathy. TCRdb independently ran MiXCR on the multiplex PCR reads; one entry per CDR3 protein. The sample records about 420,000 distinct CDR3 sequences, about a sixth being singletons. Sequences were obtained from blood. The source of these receptors is a woman under 30 with Graves' hyperthyroidism. CDR3s include the opening cysteine and the closing phenylalanine or tryptophan. The D gene is left open where the match is weak. The listing skips clone size in some rows; elsewhere it reads once, few, many or a size class.

V,J,D,size,CDR3,DNA
TRBV6-2/TRBV6-3,TRBJ2-2,TRBD2,-,CASSYSPFVAGVDGELFF,TGTGCCAGCAGTTACTCCCCCTTCGTAGCGGGAGTCGACGGGGAGCTGTTTTTT
TRBV24-1,TRBJ2-1,-,few,CATSDLGGDRGDEQFF,TGTGCCACCAGTGATTTGGGGGGAGACCGGGGCGATGAGCAGTTCTTC
TRBV20-1,TRBJ2-5,TRBD1,many,CSASGRGPETQYF,TGCAGTGCTAGTGGCAGGGGGCCTGAGACCCAGTACTTC
TRBV30,TRBJ1-5,-,few,CAWSVSHDWGLGNQPQHF,TGTGCCTGGAGTGTATCCCACGACTGGGGGCTGGGCAATCAGCCCCAGCATTTT
TRBV3-1,TRBJ1-1,-,many,CASSQATGFKAEAFF,TGTGCCAGCAGCCAAGCCACAGGGTTCAAGGCTGAAGCTTTCTTT
TRBV7-3,TRBJ1-2,TRBD1,many,CASSQPQGAVGGYTF,TGTGCCAGCAGCCAACCCCAGGGGGCGGTGGGCGGCTACACCTTC
TRBV2,TRBJ2-3,TRBD2,many,CASSAARGGLRDTQYF,TGTGCCAGCAGTGCTGCGCGGGGGGGCCTCAGGGATACGCAGTATTTT
TRBV3-1,TRBJ2-1,-,many,CASSQEFSKSNEQFF,TGTGCCAGCAGCCAAGAATTCAGTAAGAGCAATGAGCAGTTCTTC
TRBV5-4,TRBJ2-3,TRBD2,-,CASSLVRLAGHTDTQYF,TGTGCCAGCAGCTTGGTAAGGCTAGCGGGACACACAGATACGCAGTATTTT
TRBV20-1,TRBJ2-7,-,-,CSARDPASYEQYF,TGCAGTGCTCGGGACCCCGCATCCTACGAGCAGTACTTC
TRBV12-3/TRBV12-4,TRBJ2-1,TRBD2,many,CASSLEGSGAYNEQFF,TGTGCCAGCAGTTTAGAGGGTAGCGGGGCCTACAATGAGCAGTTCTTC
TRBV29-1,TRBJ2-5,-,many,CSVVPEETQYF,TGCAGCGTAGTTCCCGAAGAGACCCAGTACTTC
TRBV18,TRBJ1-1,-,-,CASSERQRGTEAFF,TGTGCCAGCTCAGAGAGACAGAGGGGGACTGAAGCTTTCTTT
TRBV18,TRBJ2-7,TRBD2,many,CASSPQREWSYEQYF,TGTGCCAGCTCACCGCAGCGGGAGTGGTCCTACGAGCAGTACTTC
TRBV24-1,TRBJ2-3,-,few,CATGDSTDTQYF,TGTGCCACCGGAGACTCCACAGATACGCAGTATTTT
TRBV6-1,TRBJ2-4,-,-,CASSYQGRSREIQYF,TGTGCCAGCAGTTATCAGGGACGGTCCCGGGAGATTCAGTACTTC
TRBV29-1,TRBJ2-7,TRBD2,many,CSVGGGGAYEQYF,TGCAGCGTTGGCGGCGGGGGGGCTTACGAGCAGTACTTC
TRBV5-8,TRBJ2-5,TRBD1,-,CASSPGQLQETQYF,TGTGCCAGCAGCCCGGGACAGCTACAAGAGACCCAGTACTTC
TRBV20-1,TRBJ2-5,-,few,CSAFKRGGQETQYF,TGCAGTGCTTTCAAGCGAGGGGGACAAGAGACCCAGTACTTC
TRBV25-1,TRBJ2-3,TRBD2,-,CASSAASGRQDTQYF,TGTGCCAGCAGTGCCGCTAGCGGGAGACAAGATACGCAGTATTTT
TRBV7-9,TRBJ2-5,TRBD1,few,CASSFLGQGREQYF,TGTGCCAGCAGCTTCTTAGGACAGGGAAGAGAGCAGTACTTC
TRBV27,TRBJ2-5,TRBD2,many,CASSSGLAGVKETQYF,TGTGCCAGCAGCTCGGGACTAGCGGGAGTAAAAGAGACCCAGTACTTC
TRBV19,TRBJ1-5,TRBD1,many,CASSDRDRRIQPQHF,TGTGCCAGTAGTGACCGGGACAGGAGGATTCAGCCCCAGCATTTT
TRBV7-2,TRBJ2-7,-,many,CASSFGLFEQYF,TGTGCCAGCAGCTTTGGGTTGTTCGAGCAGTACTTC
TRBV2,TRBJ2-5,TRBD2,-,CAGGTSGSETQYF,TGTGCCGGAGGGACTAGCGGGAGCGAGACCCAGTACTTC
TRBV2,TRBJ2-4,-,many,CASSERAAKNIQYF,TGTGCCAGCAGTGAAAGGGCAGCCAAAAACATTCAGTACTTC
TRBV3-1,TRBJ1-5,TRBD1,many,CASSPGQPNQPQHF,TGTGCCAGCAGCCCGGGACAGCCCAATCAGCCCCAGCATTTT
TRBV5-1,TRBJ2-3,-,-,CASSSLELQDTRYF,TGCGCCAGCAGCTCACTCGAGCTCCAAGATACGCGGTATTTT
TRBV11-2,TRBJ1-5,-,many,CASSLDGGGSHQPQHF,TGTGCCAGCAGCTTAGATGGGGGGGGCTCCCATCAGCCCCAGCATTTT
TRBV11-2,TRBJ2-5,TRBD2,-,CASSLASSGSAETQYF,TGTGCCAGCAGCTTGGCGTCTAGCGGGAGTGCAGAGACCCAGTACTTC
TRBV5-1,TRBJ2-7,-,many,CASSLGQVYEQYF,TGTGCCAGCAGCTTGGGTCAAGTCTACGAGCAGTACTTC
TRBV5-8,TRBJ2-1,TRBD2,many,CASSLNAGVNNEQFF,TGTGCCAGCAGCTTGAATGCGGGAGTAAACAATGAGCAGTTCTTC
TRBV12-3/TRBV12-4,TRBJ1-2,-,many,CASSLQVNGYTF,TGTGCCAGCAGTCTACAAGTAAATGGCTACACCTTC
TRBV12-5,TRBJ2-1,-,many,CASGFYSGGRSSYNEQFF,TGTGCTAGTGGTTTTTATTCGGGGGGCCGTAGCTCCTACAATGAGCAGTTCTTC
TRBV6-1,TRBJ1-6,-,many,CASRSSYNSPLHF,TGTGCCAGTAGAAGCTCCTATAATTCACCCCTCCACTTT
TRBV6-1,TRBJ1-3,-,many,CASRAGTFLSGNTIYF,TGTGCCAGCAGGGCCGGGACTTTCCTCTCTGGAAACACCATATATTTT
TRBV20-1,TRBJ1-6,TRBD1,many,CSAGMTGDRSPLHF,TGCAGTGCTGGGATGACAGGGGACCGTTCACCCCTCCACTTT
TRBV12-3/TRBV12-4,TRBJ1-5,TRBD1,once,CASSLWTGNQPQHF,TGTGCCAGCAGTTTATGGACAGGAAATCAGCCCCAGCATTTT
TRBV28,TRBJ2-7,-,many,CASTAGNEQYF,TGTGCCAGTACGGCCGGGAACGAGCAGTACTTC
TRBV28,TRBJ2-7,-,-,CASSFYICSARSPGRSSEQYF,-
TRBV20-1,TRBJ1-6,-,many,CSARGQGGSPLHF,TGCAGTGCTAGGGGCCAGGGCGGATCACCCCTCCACTTT
TRBV2,TRBJ2-7,-,many,CASSEINRRYEQYF,TGTGCCAGCAGTGAAATCAACAGGCGCTACGAGCAGTACTTC
TRBV2,TRBJ2-7,-,many,CASRGEIREQYF,TGTGCCAGCAGGGGTGAAATCCGGGAGCAGTACTTC
TRBV2,TRBJ1-2,-,many,CASRKNWGYTF,TGTGCCAGCAGGAAGAACTGGGGCTACACCTTC
TRBV9,TRBJ2-5,-,-,CASSVVGTGTRYF,-
TRBV7-9,TRBJ2-3,-,many,CASSSGAGDGDTQYF,TGTGCCAGCAGCTCAGGGGCGGGAGATGGAGATACGCAGTATTTT
TRBV5-1,TRBJ1-6,TRBD1,many,CASRPVDRVSPLHF,TGCGCCAGCAGACCCGTAGACAGGGTTTCACCCCTCCACTTT
TRBV13,TRBJ2-2,TRBD2,many,CASSSPAGVNTGELFF,TGTGCCAGCAGCTCCCCAGCGGGGGTGAACACCGGGGAGCTGTTTTTT
TRBV13,TRBJ2-7,-,-,CASSLIRAYEQYF,TGTGCCAGCAGCTTAATCCGGGCCTACGAGCAGTACTTC